This T cell receptor (beta chain) was captured by sequencing in a study of CD8 T cells in Susac syndrome. Germline CDR1 SEHNR, CDR2 FQNEAQ (reference sequence). The junction had 8 bases not matched to a gene; V was cut back by 3 bases and J by 6 bases. This CDR3 spans 15 amino acids. The CD8+ and CD4+ T cells were isolated magnetically using a negative isolation approach, whereas the TEMRA cells were enriched by FACS. The RNA, 0.5 to 1 ug, was put through reverse transcription using random hexamers. Across 54 Vbeta and 13 Jbeta, immunoSEQ multiplex PCR amplified TCR beta CDR3. TCRdb reprocessed the immunoSEQ multiplex PCR reads with MiXCR, giving one entry per CDR3 protein. Here the sample spans 180,000 or so distinct CDR3 sequences, about 95% being singletons.

This sequence was found in a human donor in good health. The sample comprised CD4+ T cells from PBMCs. The V gene is TRBV7-9, the J gene TRBJ1-2, with 9 positions matching TRBD1. In DNA, the CDR3 is TGTGCCAGCAGCTTGAGGACAGGGGATGGGGATGGCTACACCTTC. This encodes CASSLRTGDGDGYTF.